This T cell receptor (beta chain) was obtained from a study of T cell responses to AZD1222 COVID-19 vaccine. The wider study: Samples with a second dose at about 4 or about 12 weeks were pooled together.

Germline V gene data show CDR1 as SGHRS and CDR2 as YFSETQ. The CDR3 contains 16 residues. The J segment lost 4 bases and the V segment lost 4 bases, leaving 7 bases of the junction unmatched. As for this clone: As yet, its antigen is unknown.

Profiled with immunoSEQ multiplex PCR; TCRdb holds only in-frame clones, not every one. The table has about 85,000 clones, over 75% seen once. Study results and limitations: Repertoire samples came only from after the peak T cell response.

The rearrangement uses TRBV5-1 and TRBJ2-2; 10 bases agree with TRBD2. This sample comprised peripheral blood, obtained on day 0 of AZD1222 vaccination. The source is an adult in good health. The CDR3 DNA sequence: TGCGCCAGCAGCCCCCCTAGCGGGAGTGTCACCGGGGAGCTGTTTTTT. Encoded protein: CASSPPSGSVTGELFF.